One sample yielded the 23 T cell receptor beta chains listed below, sequenced in a study of cytomegalovirus exposure and HLA in healthy donors. It was with 60 Vbeta and 13 Jbeta primers that the PCR ran. Generated by immunoSEQ multiplex PCR, the TCRdb table keeps only in-frame clones and is missing some. The sample includes about 230,000 clones, about 89% of them seen just once. The material sequenced was PBMCs. These receptors were obtained from a woman aged 18-35 years in good health and CMV-seronegative.

This chain connects TRBV7-8 to TRBJ1-1, with 7 bases identical to TRBD1. This CDR3 is built from 16 residues. Germline-derived CDR1 and CDR2 are SGHVS and FQNEAQ. Germline trimming cut 1 base from V and 2 bases from J; bases unmatched to any gene: 7. CDR3 nucleotides: TGTGCCAGCAGCTTAGACCACAGGGGCGACAACACTGAAGCTTTCTTT. Translating gives CASSLDHRGDNTEAFF.

This rearrangement joins TRBV2 to TRBJ1-5; 9 bases are a match to TRBD1. Trimming cost V 7 bases and J 6 bases; bases outside gene matches: 7. The CDR3 is 14 residues long. The V gene's germline CDR1 is SNHLY and CDR2 FYNNEI. In DNA form, the CDR3 reads TGTGCCAGCACCCTTGGACAGGGGCGTCAGCCCCAGCATTTT. As protein: CASTLGQGRQPQHF. Filled out from reference TRBV2 and TRBJ1-5, the complete variable domain reads EPEVTQTPSHQVTQMGQEVILRCVPISNHLYFYWYRQILGQKVEFLVSFYNNEISEKSEIFDDQFSVERPDGSNFTLKIRSTKLEDSAMYFCASTLGQGRQPQHFGDGTRLSIL.

The rearrangement links TRBV9 to TRBJ1-2, with D perhaps matching TRBD1 (5 bases). V lost 0 bases to trimming and J lost 4 bases, with 13 bases between them. The CDR3 loop spans 15 amino acids. Germline values: CDR1 SGDLS, CDR2 YYNGEE. This chain's CDR3 is CASSVAGDSSYGYTF. Here the CDR3 DNA reads TGTGCCAGCAGCGTAGCGGGGGACTCTTCCTATGGCTACACCTTC.

This chain joins TRBV9 and TRBJ1-3; the D is unclear. The V end was cut by 4 bases, the J end by 8 bases, with 19 bases between. The CDR3 totals 15 residues. The germline gives CDR1 SGDLS, CDR2 YYNGEE. The CDR3 DNA sequence: TGTGCCAGCAGCCCGCGTAGCCAGAAGTGGGACACCATATATTTT. Its translation is CASSPRSQKWDTIYF.

This chain connects TRBV5-5 to TRBJ2-5, with D tentatively TRBD2 (5 bases). CDR3 length: 17 residues. Trimming took off 4 bases at V and 2 bases at J, with 21 bases between the two ends. Looked up from germline, CDR1 is SGHKS and CDR2 is YYEKEE (reference sequence). The CDR3 here is CASSPAEAGALQETQYF. The CDR3 coding sequence is TGTGCCAGCAGCCCTGCGGAGGCAGGAGCCCTTCAAGAGACCCAGTACTTC.

The rearrangement uses TRBV6-4 and TRBJ2-2; D remains unclear. Germline CDR1 reads MRHNA; CDR2 reads SNTAGT. The ends were cut back, 1 base at V and 0 bases at J, with 6 bases in the middle. This CDR3 is 15 amino acids long. CDR3 DNA sequence: TGTGCCAGCAGTGACTGGCCCGCGAACACCGGGGAGCTGTTTTTT. This gives the protein CASSDWPANTGELFF.

This chain links TRBV6-5 with TRBJ1-1; no clear D. The CDR3 runs 15 residues. Per the germline V gene, CDR1 is MNHEY and CDR2 is SVGAGI. Trimming pared 0 bases from V and 0 bases from J, leaving 8 bases between. The CDR3 nucleotides are TGTGCCAGCAGTTACTCGATTCGGGTGAACACTGAAGCTTTCTTT. Its protein is CASSYSIRVNTEAFF.

The genes are TRBV2 and TRBJ2-3; 7 bases fit TRBD2. The CDR3 is 12 amino acids. V lost 11 bases, J lost 5 bases, and 7 bases stayed unmatched. The germline V gene encodes CDR1 SNHLY and CDR2 FYNNEI. CDR3: CAPGAGEDTQYF. The DNA for the CDR3 is TGTGCCCCTGGGGCGGGAGAAGATACGCAGTATTTT.

The V and J genes are TRBV6-1 and TRBJ2-5, with 7 bases matching TRBD2. Germline loops: CDR1 MNHNS, CDR2 SASEGT. This CDR3 is built from 13 residues. V gave up 2 bases and J gave up 9 bases; unmatched junction bases: 6. DNA for the CDR3: TGTGCCAGCAGTGAAAGCGGGGCCAGGGCCCAGTACTTC. It codes for CASSESGARAQYF.

This chain links TRBV5-8 with TRBJ1-1; perhaps TRBD1 as D (5 bases). V lost 6 bases, J lost 6 bases, and 15 bases lay in between. This CDR3 is built from 13 residues. Per germline, CDR1 SGHTS and CDR2 YDEGEE. The CDR3 sequence: CASTIGGGPEAFF. The CDR3 coding sequence is TGTGCCAGCACTATTGGGGGGGGACCTGAAGCTTTCTTT.

The chain uses TRBV11-3 and TRBJ2-7, with 7 bases that match TRBD2. V lost 3 bases, J lost 2 bases, and 7 bases stayed unmatched. CDR3 length: 15 amino acids. The germline CDR1 and CDR2 sequences are SGHNT and YENEEA. In nucleotides, the CDR3 is TGTGCCAGCAGCTTTAGAGCGGGGTCCGCCTACGAGCAGTACTTC. Residues: CASSFRAGSAYEQYF.

The CDR3 DNA is TGTGCCAGCAGCTATGACACCGCTTGGGTAGAAGCTTTCTTT. Translating gives CASSYDTAWVEAFF. The rearrangement links TRBV7-8 to TRBJ1-1; D not resolved. Germline V lookup: CDR1 SGHVS, CDR2 FQNEAQ. The CDR3 consists of 14 residues. V lost 4 bases to trimming and J lost 8 bases, with 17 bases between them.

This chain connects TRBV28 to TRBJ2-4, with TRBD1 identical over 7 bases. The ends lost 8 bases at V and 1 base at J; junction bases unmatched: 11. CDR1 and CDR2 (germline): MDHEN, SYDVKM. CDR3 size: 16 residues. CDR3 bases: TGTGCCAGCGAACCGACAGGGTTAGGGGCCAAAAACATTCAGTACTTC. Its protein product is CASEPTGLGAKNIQYF. Full variable domain (remainder filled in from reference TRBV28 and TRBJ2-4): DVKVTQSSRYLVKRTGEKVFLECVQDMDHENMFWYRQDPGLGLRLIYFSYDVKMKEKGDIPEGYSVSREKKERFSLILESASTNQTSMYLCASEPTGLGAKNIQYFGAGTRLSVL.

The genes are TRBV10-2 and TRBJ2-1, with TRBD1 as a possible D gene (6 bases). The V end lost 5 bases, the J end lost 8 bases, and 10 bases lay between the germline ends. CDR3 size: 12 residues. The germline V gene encodes CDR1 WSHSY and CDR2 SAAADI. This CDR3 is CASSSRGDEQFF. CDR3 DNA sequence: TGCGCCAGCAGTAGCAGGGGTGATGAGCAGTTCTTC.

The gene calls are TRBV2 and TRBJ2-3; 8 positions agree with TRBD1. Germline V gene sequence: CDR1 SNHLY, CDR2 FYNNEI. The CDR3 is made up of 15 amino acids. V shed 4 bases, J shed 1 base, and the junction held 4 bases outside the gene matches. The DNA for the CDR3 is TGTGCCAGCAGTGTTACAGGGGGACGCACAGATACGCAGTATTTT. It translates to CASSVTGGRTDTQYF. The variable domain in full, completed from reference TRBV2 and TRBJ2-3, reads EPEVTQTPSHQVTQMGQEVILRCVPISNHLYFYWYRQILGQKVEFLVSFYNNEISEKSEIFDDQFSVERPDGSNFTLKIRSTKLEDSAMYFCASSVTGGRTDTQYFGPGTRLTVL.

The chain recombines TRBV27 with TRBJ2-1; TRBD1 matches 7 bases. Germline V gives CDR1 MNHEY, CDR2 SMNVEV (reference sequence). The CDR3 contains 15 residues. V lost 7 bases to trimming and J lost 8 bases; unmatched junction nucleotides: 14. CDR3 loop: CASTIGQGVGHEQFF. The CDR3 DNA reads TGTGCCAGCACGATAGGGCAGGGGGTCGGCCATGAGCAGTTCTTC.

The chain links TRBV7-2 to TRBJ2-5; TRBD2 agrees at 11 bases. The germline V gene has CDR1 SGHTA and CDR2 FQGNSA. The CDR3 length is 15 residues. The ends lost 4 bases at V and 4 bases at J; junction bases unmatched: 5. Here the CDR3 DNA reads TGTGCCAGCAGCTATAGCGGGGGGGCCGTAGAGACCCAGTACTTC. Translation gives CASSYSGGAVETQYF.

The J gene is TRBJ2-1, the V gene TRBV4-2, with 7 bases identical to TRBD2. Germline V lookup: CDR1 LGHNA, CDR2 YNFKEQ. This CDR3 is 16 amino acids long. The J segment lost 4 bases and the V segment lost 0 bases, leaving 6 bases of the junction unmatched. CDR3 in DNA: TGTGCCAGCAGCCAAGAGCCTAGCGGAGTTTACAATGAGCAGTTCTTC. It translates to CASSQEPSGVYNEQFF.

The gene calls are TRBV7-2 and TRBJ2-2; 8 bases fit TRBD2. The germline gives CDR1 SGHTA, CDR2 FQGNSA. This CDR3 has 16 amino acids. V shed 5 bases and J 4 bases; nucleotides not matched to a gene: 9. The CDR3 spells CASSILSGKVTGELFF. The CDR3 coding sequence is TGTGCCAGCAGCATCCTTAGCGGGAAGGTCACCGGGGAGCTGTTTTTT.

The chain carries TRBV7-2 and TRBJ1-2, with D possibly matching TRBD1 (6 bases). Trimming cost V 5 bases and J 0 bases, with 13 bases left between them. CDR3 length: 15 amino acids. CDR1 is SGHTA, CDR2 FQGNSA, per germline. CDR3 sequence (DNA): TGTGCCAGCAGCCCCCCAAACAGGGCTAACTATGGCTACACCTTC. This encodes CASSPPNRANYGYTF.

This chain joins TRBV23-1 and TRBJ2-7; 7 bases are shared with TRBD1. TRBV23-1 is flagged as an ORF with uncertain function. V lost 1 base to trimming and J lost 2 bases; unmatched junction nucleotides: 5. This CDR3 contains 15 residues. This CDR3 is CASSQLRQGPYEQYF. The DNA for the CDR3 is TGCGCCAGCAGTCAATTGCGACAGGGCCCCTACGAGCAGTACTTC.

The chain links TRBV10-2 to TRBJ2-1; 13 nucleotides align to TRBD2. Trimming cost V 3 bases and J 6 bases; bases outside gene matches: 11. The CDR3 sequence is 18 residues long. Germline CDR1 WSHSY, CDR2 SAAADI. In nucleotides, the CDR3 is TGCGCCAGCAGTGATTTTGGCTGGACTAGCGGGAGAGCCAATGAGCAGTTCTTC. It encodes CASSDFGWTSGRANEQFF.

The V call is TRBV19, the J call TRBJ1-2; 9 bases line up with TRBD1. CDR3 length: 16 amino acids. CDR1 LNHDA and CDR2 SQIVND come from the germline V gene (reference sequence). V lost 3 bases, J lost 6 bases, and 11 bases stayed unmatched. CDR3 sequence (DNA): TGTGCCAGTAGTATTATAACTCCGGGACAGGGTGATGGCTACACCTTC. This codes for CASSIITPGQGDGYTF.